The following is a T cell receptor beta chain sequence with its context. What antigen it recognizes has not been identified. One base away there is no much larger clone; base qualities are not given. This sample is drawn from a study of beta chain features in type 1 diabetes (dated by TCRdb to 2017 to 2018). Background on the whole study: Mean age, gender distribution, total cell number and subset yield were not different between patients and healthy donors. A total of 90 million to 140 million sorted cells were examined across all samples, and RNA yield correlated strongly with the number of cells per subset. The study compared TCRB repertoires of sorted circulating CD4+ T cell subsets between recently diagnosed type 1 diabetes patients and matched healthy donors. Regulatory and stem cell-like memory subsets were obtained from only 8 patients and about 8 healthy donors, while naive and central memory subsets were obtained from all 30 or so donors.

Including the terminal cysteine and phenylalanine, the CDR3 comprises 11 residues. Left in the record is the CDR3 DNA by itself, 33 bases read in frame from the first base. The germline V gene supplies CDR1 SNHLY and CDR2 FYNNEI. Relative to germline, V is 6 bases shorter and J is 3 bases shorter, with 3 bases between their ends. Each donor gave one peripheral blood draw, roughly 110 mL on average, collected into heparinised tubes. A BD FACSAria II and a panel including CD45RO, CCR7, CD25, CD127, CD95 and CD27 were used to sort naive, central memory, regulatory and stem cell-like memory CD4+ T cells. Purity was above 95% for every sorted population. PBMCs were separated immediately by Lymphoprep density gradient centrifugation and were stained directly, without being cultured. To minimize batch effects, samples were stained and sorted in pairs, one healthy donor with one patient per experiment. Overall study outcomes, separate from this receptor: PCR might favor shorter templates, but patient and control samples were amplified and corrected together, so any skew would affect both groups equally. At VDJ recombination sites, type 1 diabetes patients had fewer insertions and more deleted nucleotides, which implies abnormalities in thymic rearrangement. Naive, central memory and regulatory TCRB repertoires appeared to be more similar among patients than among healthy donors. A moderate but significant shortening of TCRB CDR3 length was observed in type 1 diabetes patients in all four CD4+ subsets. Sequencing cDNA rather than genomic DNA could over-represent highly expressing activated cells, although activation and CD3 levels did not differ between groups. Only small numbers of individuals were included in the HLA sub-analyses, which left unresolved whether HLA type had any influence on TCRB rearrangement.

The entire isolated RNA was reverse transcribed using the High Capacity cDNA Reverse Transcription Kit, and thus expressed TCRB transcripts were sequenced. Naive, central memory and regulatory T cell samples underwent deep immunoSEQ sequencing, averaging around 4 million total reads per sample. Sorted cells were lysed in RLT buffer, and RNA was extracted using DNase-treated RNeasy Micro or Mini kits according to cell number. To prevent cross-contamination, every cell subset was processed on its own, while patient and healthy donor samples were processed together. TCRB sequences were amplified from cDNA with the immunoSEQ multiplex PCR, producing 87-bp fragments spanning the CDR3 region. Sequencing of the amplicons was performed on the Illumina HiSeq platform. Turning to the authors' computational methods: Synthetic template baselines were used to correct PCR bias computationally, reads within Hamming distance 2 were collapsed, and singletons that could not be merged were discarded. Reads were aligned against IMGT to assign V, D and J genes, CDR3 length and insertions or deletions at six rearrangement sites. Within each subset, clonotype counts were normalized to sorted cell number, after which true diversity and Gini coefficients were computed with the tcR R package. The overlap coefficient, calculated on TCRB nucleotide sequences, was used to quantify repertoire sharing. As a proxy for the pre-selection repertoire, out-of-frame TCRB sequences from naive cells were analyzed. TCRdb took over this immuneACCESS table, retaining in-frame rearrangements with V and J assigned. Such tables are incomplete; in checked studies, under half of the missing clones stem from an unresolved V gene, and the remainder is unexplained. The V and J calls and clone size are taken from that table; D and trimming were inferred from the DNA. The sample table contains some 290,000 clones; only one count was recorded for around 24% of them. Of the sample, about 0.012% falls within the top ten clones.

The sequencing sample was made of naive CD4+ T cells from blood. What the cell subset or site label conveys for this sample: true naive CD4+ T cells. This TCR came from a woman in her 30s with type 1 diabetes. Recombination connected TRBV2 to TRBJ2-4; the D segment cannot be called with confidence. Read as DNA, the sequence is TGTGCCAGCAGGAGCAAAAACATTCAGTACTTC. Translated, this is CASRSKNIQYF.